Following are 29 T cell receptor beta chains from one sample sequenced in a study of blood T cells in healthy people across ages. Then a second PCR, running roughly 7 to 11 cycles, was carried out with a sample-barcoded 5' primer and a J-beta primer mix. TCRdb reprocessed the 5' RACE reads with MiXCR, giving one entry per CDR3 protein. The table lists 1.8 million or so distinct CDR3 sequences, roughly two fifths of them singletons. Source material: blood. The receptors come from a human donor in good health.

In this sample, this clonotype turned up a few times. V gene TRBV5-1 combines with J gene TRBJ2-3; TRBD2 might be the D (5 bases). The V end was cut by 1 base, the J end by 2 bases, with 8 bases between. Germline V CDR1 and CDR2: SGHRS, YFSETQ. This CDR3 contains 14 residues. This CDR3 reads CASSLYGDTDTQYF. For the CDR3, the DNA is TGCGCCAGCAGCTTGTACGGGGACACAGATACGCAGTATTTT.

CDR3 coding DNA: TGTGCCAGCCTGAGTAGCGGGGAGACCTACAATGAGCAGTTCTTC. Translation gives CASLSSGETYNEQFF. The chain carries TRBV2 and TRBJ2-1, with TRBD2 matching over 8 bases. The CDR3 consists of 15 residues. Trimming took 8 bases from V and 2 from J; bases not matched to a gene: 8. The germline gives CDR1 SNHLY, CDR2 FYNNEI.

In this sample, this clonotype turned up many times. In DNA form, the CDR3 reads TGCAGCGTTGTTCTCCAATCAGGGGGGGTGACAGATACGCAGTATTTT. This translates into CSVVLQSGGVTDTQYF. The J gene is TRBJ2-3, the V gene TRBV29-1; D assignment may be TRBD1 or TRBD2 (7 bases each). V was shortened by 4 bases and J by 3 bases, with 20 bases between the two germline ends. The germline V gene encodes CDR1 SQVTM and CDR2 ANQGSEA. CDR3 length: 16 amino acids.

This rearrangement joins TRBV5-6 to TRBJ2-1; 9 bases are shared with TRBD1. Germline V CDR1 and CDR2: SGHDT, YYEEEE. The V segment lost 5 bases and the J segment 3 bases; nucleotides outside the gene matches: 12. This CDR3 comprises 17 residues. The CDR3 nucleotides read TGTGCCAGCAGAATTCAGTACAGGGGGCTGAACTACAATGAGCAGTTCTTC. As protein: CASRIQYRGLNYNEQFF.

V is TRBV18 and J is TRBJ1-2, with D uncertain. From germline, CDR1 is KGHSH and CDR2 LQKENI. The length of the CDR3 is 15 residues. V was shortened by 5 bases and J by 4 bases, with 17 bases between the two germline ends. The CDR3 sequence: CASSVGAGEPYGYTF. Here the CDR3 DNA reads TGTGCCAGCTCAGTCGGCGCAGGAGAACCCTATGGCTACACCTTC. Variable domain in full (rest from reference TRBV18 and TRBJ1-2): NAGVMQNPRHLVRRRGQEARLRCSPMKGHSHVYWYRQLPEEGLKFMVYLQKENIIDESGMPKERFSAEFPKEGPSILRIQQVVRGDSAAYFCASSVGAGEPYGYTFGSGTRLTVV.

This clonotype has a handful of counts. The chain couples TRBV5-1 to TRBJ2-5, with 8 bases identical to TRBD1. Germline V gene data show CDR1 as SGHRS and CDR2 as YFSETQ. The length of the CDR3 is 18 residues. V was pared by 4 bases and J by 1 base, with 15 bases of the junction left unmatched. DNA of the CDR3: TGCGCCAGCAGCCGGACAGGGTCAGACGGTTACGCCCAAGAGACCCAGTACTTC. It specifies CASSRTGSDGYAQETQYF.

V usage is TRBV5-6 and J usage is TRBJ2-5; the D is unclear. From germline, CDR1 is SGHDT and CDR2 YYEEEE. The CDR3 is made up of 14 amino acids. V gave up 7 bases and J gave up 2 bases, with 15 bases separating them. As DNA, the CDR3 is TGTGCCAGCCGGTTAACGGGTTCTCAAGAGACCCAGTACTTC. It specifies CASRLTGSQETQYF. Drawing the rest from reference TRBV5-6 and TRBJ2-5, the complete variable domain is DAGVTQSPTHLIKTRGQQVTLRCSPKSGHDTVSWYQQALGQGPQFIFQYYEEEERQRGNFPDRFSGHQFPNYSSELNVNALLLGDSALYLCASRLTGSQETQYFGPGTRLLVL.

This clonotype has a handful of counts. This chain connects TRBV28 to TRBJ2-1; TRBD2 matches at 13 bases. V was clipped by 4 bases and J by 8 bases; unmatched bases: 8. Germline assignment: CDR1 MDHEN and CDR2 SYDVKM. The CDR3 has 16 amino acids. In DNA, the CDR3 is TGTGCCAGCAGTTCCCTACTAGCGGGGGGGCCCCATGAGCAGTTCTTC. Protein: CASSSLLAGGPHEQFF.

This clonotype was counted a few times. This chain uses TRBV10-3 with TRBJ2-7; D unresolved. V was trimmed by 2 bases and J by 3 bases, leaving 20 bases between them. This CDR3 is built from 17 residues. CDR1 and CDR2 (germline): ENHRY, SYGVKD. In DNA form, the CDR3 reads TGTGCCATCAGTGAGCTTCTAGGCCCCGTCTCCTACTACGAGCAGTACTTC. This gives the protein CAISELLGPVSYYEQYF.

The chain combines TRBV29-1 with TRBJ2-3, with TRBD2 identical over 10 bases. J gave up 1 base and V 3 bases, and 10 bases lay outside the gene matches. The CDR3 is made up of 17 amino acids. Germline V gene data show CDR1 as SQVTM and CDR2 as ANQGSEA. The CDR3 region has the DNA TGCAGCGTTGACGCGGACAGAGGACTAGCGGGCACAGATACGCAGTATTTT. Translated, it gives CSVDADRGLAGTDTQYF.

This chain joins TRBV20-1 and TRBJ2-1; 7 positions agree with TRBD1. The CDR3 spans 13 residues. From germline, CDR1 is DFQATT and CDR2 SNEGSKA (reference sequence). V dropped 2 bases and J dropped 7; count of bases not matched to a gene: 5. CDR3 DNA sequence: TGCAGTGCTAGACCTTACAGGGGTAATGAGCAGTTCTTC. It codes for CSARPYRGNEQFF.

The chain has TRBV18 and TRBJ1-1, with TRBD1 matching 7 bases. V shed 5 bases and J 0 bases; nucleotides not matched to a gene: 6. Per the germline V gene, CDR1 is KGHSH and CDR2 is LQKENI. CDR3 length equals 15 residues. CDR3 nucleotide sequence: TGTGCCAGCTCAGGCACAGGGGCGCTGAACACTGAAGCTTTCTTT. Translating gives CASSGTGALNTEAFF.

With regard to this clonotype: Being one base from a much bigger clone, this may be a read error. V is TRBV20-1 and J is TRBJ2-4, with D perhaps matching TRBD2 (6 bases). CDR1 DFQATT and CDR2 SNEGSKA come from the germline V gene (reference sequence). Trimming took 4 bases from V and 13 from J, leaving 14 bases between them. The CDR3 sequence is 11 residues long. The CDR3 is CSANGGAKQYF. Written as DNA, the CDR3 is TGCAGTGCTAACGGGGGAGCCAAGCAGTACTTC.

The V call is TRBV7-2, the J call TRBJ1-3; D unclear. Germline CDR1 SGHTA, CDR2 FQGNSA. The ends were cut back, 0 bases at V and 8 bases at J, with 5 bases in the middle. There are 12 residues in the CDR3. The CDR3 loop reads CASSLAWDTIYF. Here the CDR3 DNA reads TGTGCCAGCAGCTTAGCGTGGGACACCATATATTTT.

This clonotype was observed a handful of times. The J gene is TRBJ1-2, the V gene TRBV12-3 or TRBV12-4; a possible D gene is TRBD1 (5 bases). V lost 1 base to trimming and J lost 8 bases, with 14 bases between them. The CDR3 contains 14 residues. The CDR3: CASSLGGHPSGYTF. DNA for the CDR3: TGTGCCAGCAGTTTAGGAGGACACCCCTCGGGCTACACCTTC.

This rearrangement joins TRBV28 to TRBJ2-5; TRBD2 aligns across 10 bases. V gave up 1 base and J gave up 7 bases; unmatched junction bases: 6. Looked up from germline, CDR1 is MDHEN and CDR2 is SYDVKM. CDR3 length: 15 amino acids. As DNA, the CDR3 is TGTGCCAGCAGTTTATTCAGACTAGCGGGCGGGACCCAGTACTTC. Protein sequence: CASSLFRLAGGTQYF.

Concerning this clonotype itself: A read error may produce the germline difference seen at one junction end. This CDR3 reads CATRPGGPVETRYF. CDR3 sequence (DNA): TGTGCCACACGGCCGGGGGGGCCCGTAGAGACCCGGTACTTC. V gene TRBV10-3 combines with J gene TRBJ2-5, with 8 bases identical to TRBD2. Germline CDR1 ENHRY, CDR2 SYGVKD. The CDR3 is made up of 14 amino acids.

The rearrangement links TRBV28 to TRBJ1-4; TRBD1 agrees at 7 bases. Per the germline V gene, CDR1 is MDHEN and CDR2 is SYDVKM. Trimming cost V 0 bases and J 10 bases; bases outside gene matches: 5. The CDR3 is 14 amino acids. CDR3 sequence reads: CASSLWDSGGKLFF. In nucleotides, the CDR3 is TGTGCCAGCAGTTTATGGGACTCAGGGGGAAAACTGTTTTTT.

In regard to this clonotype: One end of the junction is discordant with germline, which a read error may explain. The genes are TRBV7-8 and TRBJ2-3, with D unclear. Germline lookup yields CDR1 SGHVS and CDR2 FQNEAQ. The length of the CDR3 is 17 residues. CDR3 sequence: CASSPQRPSDITDMQYF. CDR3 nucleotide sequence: TGTGCCAGCAGCCCCCAACGGCCTTCGGATATCACAGATATGCAGTATTTT.

The CDR3 DNA reads TGTGCCAGCAGTTTGTGGCAGGGGGATGGCTACACCTTC. Protein product: CASSLWQGDGYTF. V and J are TRBV12-3 or TRBV12-4 and TRBJ1-2; 7 positions match TRBD1. J lost 6 bases, V lost 3 bases, and 4 bases had no gene match. CDR3 size: 13 residues.

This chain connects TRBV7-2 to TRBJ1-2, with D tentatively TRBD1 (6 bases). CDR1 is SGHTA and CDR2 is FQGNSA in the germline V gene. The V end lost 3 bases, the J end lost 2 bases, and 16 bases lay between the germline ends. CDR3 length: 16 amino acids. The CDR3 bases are TGTGCCAGCAGCTTGGGGGGGGCGACCCCCAACTATGGCTACACCTTC. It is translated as CASSLGGATPNYGYTF.

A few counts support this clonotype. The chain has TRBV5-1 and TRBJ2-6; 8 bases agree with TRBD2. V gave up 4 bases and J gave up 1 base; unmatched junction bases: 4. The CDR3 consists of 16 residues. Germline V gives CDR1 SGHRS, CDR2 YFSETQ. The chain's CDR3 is CASSATGGSGANVLTF. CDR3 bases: TGCGCCAGCAGCGCCACGGGGGGGTCTGGGGCCAACGTCCTGACTTTC. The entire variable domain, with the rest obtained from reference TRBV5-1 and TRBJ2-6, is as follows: KAGVTQTPRYLIKTRGQQVTLSCSPISGHRSVSWYQQTPGQGLQFLFEYFSETQRNKGNFPGRFSGRQFSNSRSEMNVSTLELGDSALYLCASSATGGSGANVLTFGAGSRLTVL.

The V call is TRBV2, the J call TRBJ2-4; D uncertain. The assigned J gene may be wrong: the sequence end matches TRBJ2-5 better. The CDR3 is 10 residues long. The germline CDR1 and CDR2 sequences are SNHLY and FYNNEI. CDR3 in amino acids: CASPQETQYF. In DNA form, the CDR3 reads TGTGCCAGCCCCCAAGAGACCCAGTACTTC.

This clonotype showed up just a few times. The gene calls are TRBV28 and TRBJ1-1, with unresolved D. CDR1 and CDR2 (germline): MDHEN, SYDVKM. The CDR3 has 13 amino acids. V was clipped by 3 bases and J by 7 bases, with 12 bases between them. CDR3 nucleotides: TGTGCCAGCAGTTTCGCTGAGGGAAATGAAGCTTTCTTT. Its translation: CASSFAEGNEAFF. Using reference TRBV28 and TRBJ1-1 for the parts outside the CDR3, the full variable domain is DVKVTQSSRYLVKRTGEKVFLECVQDMDHENMFWYRQDPGLGLRLIYFSYDVKMKEKGDIPEGYSVSREKKERFSLILESASTNQTSMYLCASSFAEGNEAFFGQGTRLTVV.

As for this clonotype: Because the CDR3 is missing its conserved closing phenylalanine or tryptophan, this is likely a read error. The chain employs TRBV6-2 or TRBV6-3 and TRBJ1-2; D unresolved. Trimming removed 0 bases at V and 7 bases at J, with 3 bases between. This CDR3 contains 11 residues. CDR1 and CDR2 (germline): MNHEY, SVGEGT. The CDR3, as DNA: TGTGCCAGCAGTTACTCGCGTGGCTACACCGTC. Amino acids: CASSYSRGYTV.

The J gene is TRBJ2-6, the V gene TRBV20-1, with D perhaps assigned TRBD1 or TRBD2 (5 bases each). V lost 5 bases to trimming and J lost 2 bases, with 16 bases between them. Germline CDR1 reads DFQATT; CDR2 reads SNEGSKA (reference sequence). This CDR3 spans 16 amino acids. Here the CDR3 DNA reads TGCAGTGCTGAGGGACGGATTTTTACTGGGGCCAACGTCCTGACTTTC. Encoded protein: CSAEGRIFTGANVLTF.

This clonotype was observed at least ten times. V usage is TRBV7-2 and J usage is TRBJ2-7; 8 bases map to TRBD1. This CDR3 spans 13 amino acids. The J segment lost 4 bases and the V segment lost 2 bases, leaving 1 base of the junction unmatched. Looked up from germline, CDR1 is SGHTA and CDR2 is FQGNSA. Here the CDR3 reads CASSLNRGYEQYF. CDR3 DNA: TGTGCCAGCAGCTTAAACAGGGGGTACGAGCAGTACTTC. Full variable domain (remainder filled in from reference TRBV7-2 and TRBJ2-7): GAGVSQSPSNKVTEKGKDVELRCDPISGHTALYWYRQSLGQGLEFLIYFQGNSAPDKSGLPSDRFSAERTGGSVSTLTIQRTQQEDSAVYLCASSLNRGYEQYFGPGTRLTVT.

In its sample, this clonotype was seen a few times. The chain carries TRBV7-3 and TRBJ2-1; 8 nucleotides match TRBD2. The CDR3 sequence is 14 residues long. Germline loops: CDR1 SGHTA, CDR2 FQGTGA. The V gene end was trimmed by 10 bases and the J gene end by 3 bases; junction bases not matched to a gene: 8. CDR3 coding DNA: TGTGCCACAACAGCGGGGGCAGGCTACAATGAGCAGTTCTTC. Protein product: CATTAGAGYNEQFF.

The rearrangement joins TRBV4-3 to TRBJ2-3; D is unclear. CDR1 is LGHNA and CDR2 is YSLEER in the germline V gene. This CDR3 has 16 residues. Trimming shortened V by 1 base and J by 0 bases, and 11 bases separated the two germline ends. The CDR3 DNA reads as TGCGCCAGCAGCCAAGGGGTTGCTCTAAGCACAGATACGCAGTATTTT. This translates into CASSQGVALSTDTQYF.